This T cell receptor (beta chain) was profiled in a study of T-cell reconstitution after alpha-beta-depleted transplantation in children. A library of TCRbeta sequences, prepared with unique molecular identifiers, was generated. TCRdb re-called the PCR reads through MiXCR, storing one row per CDR3 protein. The table has about 460,000 distinct CDR3 sequences, 10% seen once. This clonotype has ten or more counts. Its antigen is currently unknown. Study outcomes and limitations: TCRbeta diversity was high at day 60 in some patients (a result of surviving recipient T cells and thymic progenitors). Reports say that about two months after transplant, the alpha-beta T cells came out of several hundred graft clones that had expanded. Most T-cell counts and diversity one year after the transplant came from T cells that were newly produced.

V was cut by 0 bases and J by 0 bases, with 12 bases left in between. There are 17 residues in the CDR3. The germline gives CDR1 SGHRS, CDR2 YFSETQ. The gene calls are TRBV5-1 and TRBJ1-4; a weak D match, TRBD1 (5 bases). The sequencing here drew on PBMCs, taken before TCRalphabeta/CD19-depleted stem cell transplant. This TCR was sampled from a child aged 2 to 10 with inherited bone marrow failure, due to receive a stem cell transplant. The DNA for the CDR3 is TGCGCCAGCAGCTTGGGGCCAGGGAGTGCAACTAATGAAAAACTGTTTTTT. It translates to CASSLGPGSATNEKLFF.